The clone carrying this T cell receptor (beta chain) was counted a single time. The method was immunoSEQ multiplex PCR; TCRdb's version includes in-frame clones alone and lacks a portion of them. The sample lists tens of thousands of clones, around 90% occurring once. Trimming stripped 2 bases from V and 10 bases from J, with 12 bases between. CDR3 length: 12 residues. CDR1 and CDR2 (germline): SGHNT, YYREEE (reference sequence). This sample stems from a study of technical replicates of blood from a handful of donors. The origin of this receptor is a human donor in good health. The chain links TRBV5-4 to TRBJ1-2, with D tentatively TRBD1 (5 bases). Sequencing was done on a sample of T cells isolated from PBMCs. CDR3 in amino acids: CASSFGGIVYTF. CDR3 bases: TGTGCCAGCAGCTTCGGGGGTATCGTCTACACCTTC.